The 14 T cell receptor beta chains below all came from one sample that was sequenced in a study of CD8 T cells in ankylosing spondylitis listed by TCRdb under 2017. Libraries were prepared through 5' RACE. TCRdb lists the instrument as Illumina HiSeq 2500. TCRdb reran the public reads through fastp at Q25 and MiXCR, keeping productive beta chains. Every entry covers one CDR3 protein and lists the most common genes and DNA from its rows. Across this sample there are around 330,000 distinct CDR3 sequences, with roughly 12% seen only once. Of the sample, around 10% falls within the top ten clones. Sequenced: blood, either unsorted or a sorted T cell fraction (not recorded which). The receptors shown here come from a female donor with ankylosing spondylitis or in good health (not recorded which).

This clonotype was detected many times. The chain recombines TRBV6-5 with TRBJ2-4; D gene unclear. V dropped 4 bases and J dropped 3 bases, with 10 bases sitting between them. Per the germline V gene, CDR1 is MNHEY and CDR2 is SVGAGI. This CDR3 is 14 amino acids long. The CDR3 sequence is CASSSGLFKNIQYF. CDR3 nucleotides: TGTGCCAGCAGTTCGGGTCTATTCAAAAACATTCAGTACTTC.

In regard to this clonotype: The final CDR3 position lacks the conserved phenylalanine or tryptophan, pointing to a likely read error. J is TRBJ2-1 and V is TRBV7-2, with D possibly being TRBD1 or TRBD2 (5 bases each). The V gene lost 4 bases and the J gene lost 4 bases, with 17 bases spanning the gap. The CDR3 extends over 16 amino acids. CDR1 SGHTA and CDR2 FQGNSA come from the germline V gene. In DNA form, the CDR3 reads TGTGCCAGCAGCTCCCCGGGACGGAGAACATACAATGAGCAGTTCCTC. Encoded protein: CASSSPGRRTYNEQFL.

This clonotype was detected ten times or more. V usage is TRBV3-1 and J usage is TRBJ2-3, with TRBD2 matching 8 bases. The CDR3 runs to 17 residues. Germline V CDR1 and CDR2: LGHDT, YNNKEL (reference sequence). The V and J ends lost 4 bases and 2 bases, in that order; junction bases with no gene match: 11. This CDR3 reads CASSRRTAGVDTDTQYF. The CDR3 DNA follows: TGTGCCAGCAGCCGCCGGACAGCGGGAGTTGACACAGATACGCAGTATTTT.

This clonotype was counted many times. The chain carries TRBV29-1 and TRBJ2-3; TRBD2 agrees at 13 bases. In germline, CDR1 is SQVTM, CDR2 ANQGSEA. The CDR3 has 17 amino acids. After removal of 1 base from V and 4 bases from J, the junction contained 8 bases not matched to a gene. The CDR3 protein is CSVEGPGLAGWSDTQYF. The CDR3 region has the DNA TGCAGCGTTGAAGGTCCGGGACTAGCGGGGTGGTCAGATACGCAGTATTTT.

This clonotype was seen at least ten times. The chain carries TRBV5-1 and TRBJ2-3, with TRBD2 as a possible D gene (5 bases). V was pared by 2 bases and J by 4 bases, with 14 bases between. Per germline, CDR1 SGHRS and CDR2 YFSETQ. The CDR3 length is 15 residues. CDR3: CASSLDGVSPDTQYF. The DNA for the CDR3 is TGCGCCAGCAGCTTAGACGGGGTATCCCCAGATACGCAGTATTTT. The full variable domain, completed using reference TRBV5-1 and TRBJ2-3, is KAGVTQTPRYLIKTRGQQVTLSCSPISGHRSVSWYQQTPGQGLQFLFEYFSETQRNKGNFPGRFSGRQFSNSRSEMNVSTLELGDSALYLCASSLDGVSPDTQYFGPGTRLTVL.

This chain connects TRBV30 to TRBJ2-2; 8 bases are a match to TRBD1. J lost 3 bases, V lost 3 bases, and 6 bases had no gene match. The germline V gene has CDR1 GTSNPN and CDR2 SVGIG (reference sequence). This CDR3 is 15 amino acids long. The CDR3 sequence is CAWRRTGLDTGELFF. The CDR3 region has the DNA TGTGCCTGGAGGAGGACAGGGCTGGACACCGGGGAGCTGTTTTTT.

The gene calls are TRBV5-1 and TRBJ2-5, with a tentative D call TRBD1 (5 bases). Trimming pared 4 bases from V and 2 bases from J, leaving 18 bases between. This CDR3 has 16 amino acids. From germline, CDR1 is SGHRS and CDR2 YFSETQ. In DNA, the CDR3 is TGCGCCAGCAGCCAGGGAACGAGCCTGATTCAAGAGACCCAGTACTTC. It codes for CASSQGTSLIQETQYF.

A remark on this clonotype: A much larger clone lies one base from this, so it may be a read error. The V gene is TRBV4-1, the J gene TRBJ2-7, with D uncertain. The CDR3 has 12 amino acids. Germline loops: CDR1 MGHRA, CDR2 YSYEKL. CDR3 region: CAGSQEGYEQYF. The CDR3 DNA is TGCGCCGGCAGCCAAGAAGGCTACGAGCAGTACTTC.

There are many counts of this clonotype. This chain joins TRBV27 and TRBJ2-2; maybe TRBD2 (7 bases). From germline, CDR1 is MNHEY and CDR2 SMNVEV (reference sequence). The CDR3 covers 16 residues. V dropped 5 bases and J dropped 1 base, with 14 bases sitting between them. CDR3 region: CASSPGGHLNTGELFF. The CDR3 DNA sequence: TGTGCCAGCAGTCCCGGGGGGCATTTGAACACCGGGGAGCTGTTTTTT.

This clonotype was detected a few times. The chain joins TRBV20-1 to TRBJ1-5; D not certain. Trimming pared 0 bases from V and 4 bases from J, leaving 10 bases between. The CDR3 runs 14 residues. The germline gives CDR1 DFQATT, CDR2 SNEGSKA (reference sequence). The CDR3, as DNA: TGCAGTGCTAGAGAGGAAGTAGGAAATCAGCCCCAGCATTTT. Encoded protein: CSAREEVGNQPQHF.

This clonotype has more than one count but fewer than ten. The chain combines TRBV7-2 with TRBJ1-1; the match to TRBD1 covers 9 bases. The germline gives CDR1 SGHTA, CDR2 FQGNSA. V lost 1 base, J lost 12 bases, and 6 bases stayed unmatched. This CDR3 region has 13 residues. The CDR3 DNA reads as TGTGCCAGCAGCTTAGGCACAGGGGGCATGTCTTTCTTT. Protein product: CASSLGTGGMSFF.

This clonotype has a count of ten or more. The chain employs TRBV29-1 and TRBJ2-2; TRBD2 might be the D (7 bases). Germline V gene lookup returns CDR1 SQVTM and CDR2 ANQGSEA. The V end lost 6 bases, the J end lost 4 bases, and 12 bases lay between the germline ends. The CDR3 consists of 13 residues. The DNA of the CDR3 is TGCAGCGTCCTACGGGGGGCCACCGGGGAGCTGTTTTTT. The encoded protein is CSVLRGATGELFF.

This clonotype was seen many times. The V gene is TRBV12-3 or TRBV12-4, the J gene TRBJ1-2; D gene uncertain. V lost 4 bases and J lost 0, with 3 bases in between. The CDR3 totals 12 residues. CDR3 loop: CASSSPNYGYTF. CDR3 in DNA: TGTGCCAGCAGTTCCCCTAACTATGGCTACACCTTC.

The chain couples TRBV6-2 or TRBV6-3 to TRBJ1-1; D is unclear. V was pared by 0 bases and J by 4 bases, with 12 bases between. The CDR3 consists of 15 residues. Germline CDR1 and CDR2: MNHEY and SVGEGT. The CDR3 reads CASSYSGVPRTEAFF. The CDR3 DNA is TGTGCCAGCAGTTACTCCGGGGTCCCGCGCACTGAAGCTTTCTTT.